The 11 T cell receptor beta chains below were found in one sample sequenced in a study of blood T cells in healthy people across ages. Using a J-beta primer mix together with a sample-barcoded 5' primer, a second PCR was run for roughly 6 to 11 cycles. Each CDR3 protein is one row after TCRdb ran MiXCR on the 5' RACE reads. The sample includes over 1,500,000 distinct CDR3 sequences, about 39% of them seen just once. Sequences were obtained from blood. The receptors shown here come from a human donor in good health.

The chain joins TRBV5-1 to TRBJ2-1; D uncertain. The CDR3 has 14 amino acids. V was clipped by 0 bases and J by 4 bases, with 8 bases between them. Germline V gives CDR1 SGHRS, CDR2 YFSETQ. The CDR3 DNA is TGCGCCAGCAGCTTGGCGGACGGATACAATGAGCAGTTCTTC. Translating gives CASSLADGYNEQFF. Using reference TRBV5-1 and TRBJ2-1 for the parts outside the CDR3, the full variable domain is KAGVTQTPRYLIKTRGQQVTLSCSPISGHRSVSWYQQTPGQGLQFLFEYFSETQRNKGNFPGRFSGRQFSNSRSEMNVSTLELGDSALYLCASSLADGYNEQFFGPGTRLTVL.

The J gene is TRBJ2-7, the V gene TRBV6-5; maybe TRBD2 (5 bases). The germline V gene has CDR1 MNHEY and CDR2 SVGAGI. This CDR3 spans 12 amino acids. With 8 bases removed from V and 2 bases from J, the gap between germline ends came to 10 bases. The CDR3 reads CASDPGAYEQYF. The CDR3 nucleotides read TGTGCCAGCGACCCCGGGGCCTACGAGCAGTACTTC.

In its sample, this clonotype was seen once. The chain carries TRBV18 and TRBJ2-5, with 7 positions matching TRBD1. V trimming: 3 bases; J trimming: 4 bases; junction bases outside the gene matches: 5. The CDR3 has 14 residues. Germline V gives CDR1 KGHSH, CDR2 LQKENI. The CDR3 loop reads CASSPRDSGETQYF. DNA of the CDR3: TGTGCCAGCTCACCCCGGGACAGCGGAGAGACCCAGTACTTC.

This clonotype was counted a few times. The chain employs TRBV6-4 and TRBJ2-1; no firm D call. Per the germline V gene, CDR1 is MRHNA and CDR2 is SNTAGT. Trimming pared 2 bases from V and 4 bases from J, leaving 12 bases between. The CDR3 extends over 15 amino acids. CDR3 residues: CASSDELGLYNEQFF. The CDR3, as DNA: TGTGCCAGCAGTGACGAGTTAGGTCTGTACAATGAGCAGTTCTTC.

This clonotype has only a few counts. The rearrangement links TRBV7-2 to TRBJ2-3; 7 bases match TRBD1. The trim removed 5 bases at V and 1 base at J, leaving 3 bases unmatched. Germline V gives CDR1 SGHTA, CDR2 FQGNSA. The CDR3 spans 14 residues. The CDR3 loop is CASSKGQGTDTQYF. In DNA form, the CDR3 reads TGTGCCAGCAGCAAAGGACAGGGCACAGATACGCAGTATTTT.

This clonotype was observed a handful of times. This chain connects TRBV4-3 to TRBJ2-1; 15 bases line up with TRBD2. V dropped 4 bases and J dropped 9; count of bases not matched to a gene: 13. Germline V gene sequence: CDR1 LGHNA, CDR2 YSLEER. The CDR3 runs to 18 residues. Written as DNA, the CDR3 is TGCGCCAGCAGCCCCGGGACTAGCGGGGGGTCCCGTCTCCGTGAGCAGTTCTTC. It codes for CASSPGTSGGSRLREQFF.

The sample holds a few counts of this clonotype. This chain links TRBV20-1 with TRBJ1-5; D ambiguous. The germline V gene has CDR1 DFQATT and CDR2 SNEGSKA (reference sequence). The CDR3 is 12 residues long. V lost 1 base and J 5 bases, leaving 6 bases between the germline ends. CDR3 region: CSARAPDQPQHF. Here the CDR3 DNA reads TGCAGTGCTAGAGCCCCCGATCAGCCCCAGCATTTT.

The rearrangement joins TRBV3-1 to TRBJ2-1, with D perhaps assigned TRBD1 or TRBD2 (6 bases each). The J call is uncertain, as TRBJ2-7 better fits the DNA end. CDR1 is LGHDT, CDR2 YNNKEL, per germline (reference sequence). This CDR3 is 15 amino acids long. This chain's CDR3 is CASSPRPSGAYEQYF. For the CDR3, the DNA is TGTGCCAGCAGTCCCCGCCCGTCGGGGGCTTACGAGCAGTACTTC.

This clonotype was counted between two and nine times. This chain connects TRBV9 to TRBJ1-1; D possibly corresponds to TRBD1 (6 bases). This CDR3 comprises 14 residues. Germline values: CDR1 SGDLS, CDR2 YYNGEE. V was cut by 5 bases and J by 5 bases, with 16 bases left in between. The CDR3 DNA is TGTGCCAGCAGGTCAGTACAGGGACTAACTGAAGCTTTCTTT. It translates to CASRSVQGLTEAFF.

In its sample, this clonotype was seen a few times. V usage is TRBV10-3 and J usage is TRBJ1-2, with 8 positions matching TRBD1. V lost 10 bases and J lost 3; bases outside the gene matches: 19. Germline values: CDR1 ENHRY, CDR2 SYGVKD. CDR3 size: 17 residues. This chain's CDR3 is CASRKRTGFDQDYGYTF. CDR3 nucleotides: TGTGCCAGCAGGAAAAGGACAGGGTTCGATCAGGACTATGGCTACACCTTC.

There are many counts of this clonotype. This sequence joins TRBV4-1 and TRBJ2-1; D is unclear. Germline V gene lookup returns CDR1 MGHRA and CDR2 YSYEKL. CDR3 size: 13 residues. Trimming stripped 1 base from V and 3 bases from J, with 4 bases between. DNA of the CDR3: TGCGCCAGCAGCCAAGGGGTCTACAATGAGCAGTTCTTC. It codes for CASSQGVYNEQFF.